This T cell receptor beta chain appears in the sequencing data of a study of T cell changes during pregnancy in multiple sclerosis. Method: immunoSEQ multiplex PCR; TCRdb's copy keeps in-frame clones and lacks some. The sample holds under 50,000 clones, just over 90% seen once. The germline gives CDR1 SGHTA, CDR2 FQGNSA. CDR3 size: 16 residues. J was trimmed by 3 bases and V by 5 bases; bases with no gene match: 11. This clone was detected only once. V is TRBV7-2 and J is TRBJ2-7, with 9 bases that match TRBD2. This sample comprised CD4+ T cells from peripheral blood mononuclear cells, obtained in the first trimester of pregnancy. The TCR was taken from a female donor in good health, enrolled as a control in a pregnancy study. This chain's CDR3 is CASSPTLVRGGYEQYF. CDR3 bases: TGTGCCAGCAGCCCCACCCTTGTGCGGGGGGGCTACGAGCAGTACTTC.